The clone carrying this T cell receptor beta chain was observed at least ten times. The antigen is unknown. This sample was included in a study of breast tumors, draining lymph nodes, adjacent tissues. CDR3 length: 15 amino acids. Germline V CDR1 and CDR2: MNHEY, SVGEGT. Trimming took 8 bases from V and 8 from J; bases not matched to a gene: 14. TCRdb re-analysed the multiplex PCR reads in MiXCR, keeping a single row per CDR3 protein. The profile covers approximately 180,000 distinct CDR3 sequences, with roughly 35% appearing a single time and 3% to 4% taken by the ten largest. Study-level findings and limits: Luminal-like breast cancer showed significantly higher tumor–nontumor repertoire similarity than basal-like. Tumor T cell lymph node origin was a supported hypothesis, not proven. Data fit most tumor T cells coming from lymph node, expanding in tumor. Tumor repertoires ranked between lymph nodes and nontumor tissue in diversity, with V and J gene preferences.

The lymph nodes were axillary draining lymph nodes from breast cancer patients. Sequenced material: axillary lymph node tissue. The receptor was derived from a female donor with breast cancer. Some clones in this sample may be carry-over from other donors' samples. V usage is TRBV6-2 or TRBV6-3 and J usage is TRBJ1-4; 7 nucleotides match TRBD1. CDR3: CASRTRQGHEEKLFF. CDR3 DNA sequence: TGTGCCAGCCGCACCCGACAGGGCCACGAAGAAAAACTGTTTTTT.